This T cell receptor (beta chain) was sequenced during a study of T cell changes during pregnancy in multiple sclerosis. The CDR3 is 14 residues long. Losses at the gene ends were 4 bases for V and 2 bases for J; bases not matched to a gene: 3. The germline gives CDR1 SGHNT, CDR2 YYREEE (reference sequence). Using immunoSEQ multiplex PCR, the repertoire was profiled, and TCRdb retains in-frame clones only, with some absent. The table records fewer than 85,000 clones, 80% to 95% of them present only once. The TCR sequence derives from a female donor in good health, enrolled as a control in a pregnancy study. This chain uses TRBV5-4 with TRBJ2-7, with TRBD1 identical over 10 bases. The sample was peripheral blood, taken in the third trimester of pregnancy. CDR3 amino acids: CASSRDRGTYEQYF. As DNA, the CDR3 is TGTGCCAGCAGCCGGGACAGGGGCACCTACGAGCAGTACTTC.